Presented here are 3 T cell receptor beta chains from one specimen sequenced in a study of T cell repertoires in cytomegalovirus infection. Antigens of these TCRs are unknown. TCRdb itself ran the reads through MiXCR, one entry per CDR3 protein. The sample shows about 310,000 distinct CDR3 sequences, 25% of them seen only once. The specimen comprised cultured PBMCs, sampled from culture after CMV antigen stimulation. All receptors derive from a human donor in good health (CMV status not recorded). Some clones in this sample may be carry-over from other donors' samples.

The chain links TRBV27 to TRBJ2-7; the match to TRBD1 covers 11 bases. The junction had 4 bases not matched to a gene; V was cut back by 2 bases and J by 4 bases. CDR1 is MNHEY and CDR2 is SMNVEV in the germline V gene (reference sequence). CDR3 length: 15 amino acids. CDR3 residues: CASSLGTGGVYEQYF. CDR3 DNA: TGTGCCAGCAGTTTAGGGACAGGGGGGGTATACGAGCAGTACTTC.

The genes are TRBV27 and TRBJ2-2; 7 positions match TRBD1. CDR1 and CDR2 from the germline V gene are MNHEY and SMNVEV (reference sequence). With V trimmed by 5 bases and J by 4 bases, 10 bases remained unmatched. This CDR3 is built from 16 residues. CDR3 amino acids: CASSPHRQGPTGELFF. CDR3 DNA sequence: TGTGCCAGCAGTCCGCACCGACAGGGACCCACCGGGGAGCTGTTTTTT.

This clonotype was recorded at least ten times. The chain joins TRBV6-2 or TRBV6-3 to TRBJ2-7, with 8 bases aligning to TRBD2. Germline trimming cut 6 bases from V and 1 base from J; bases unmatched to any gene: 5. Germline V gives CDR1 MNHEY, CDR2 SVGEGT. The CDR3 is 14 amino acids. The CDR3 DNA reads TGTGCCAGCAGCACCGGGACTAGATCCTACGAGCAGTACTTC. Translating gives CASSTGTRSYEQYF.